These 14 T cell receptor beta chains share one sample of origin, sequenced in a study of CXCR3-negative and CXCR3-positive naive CD8 T cells. For these receptors, no antigen is known. UMI-labeled TRB cDNA libraries were prepared by 5' RACE. TCRdb reanalyzed the 5' RACE reads, giving one entry per CDR3 protein sequence and no DNA. This sample's clone table lists 55,000 to 75,000 distinct CDR3 sequences. Study-level findings and limits: Higher TRB CDR3 hydrophobicity marked CXCR3-positive naive cells relative to CXCR3-negative naive cells.

The sequenced sample was naive CXCR3+ CD8+ T cells from blood. Documented subset: CD45RO-CCR7+CD27+CD95- naive CD8+ T cells expressing CXCR3 (TNR3+). Receptor source: a human donor in good health. Some clones in this sample may be carry-over from other donors' samples.

V is TRBV12-3 or TRBV12-4 and J is TRBJ2-7; TCRdb returns TRBD1, unconfirmable since there is no DNA. The CDR3 contains 14 residues. CDR3 loop: CASSFQGDMYEQYF.

The CDR3: CATHPGHGNTEAFF. The genes are TRBV27 and TRBJ1-1; TCRdb returns TRBD1, unconfirmable since there is no DNA. CDR1 MNHEY and CDR2 SMNVEV come from the germline V gene (reference sequence). This CDR3 is 14 amino acids long.

The chain carries TRBV7-2 and TRBJ2-3; no DNA is available, so the TRBD1 call from TCRdb remains unchecked. Germline V CDR1 and CDR2: SGHTA, FQGNSA. CDR3 length: 15 amino acids. This CDR3 reads CASSMGQSSTDTQYF.

This sequence joins TRBV4-3 and TRBJ2-1; the TCRdb D gene call, TRBD1, has no DNA to confirm it. CDR3 length: 18 amino acids. Per germline, CDR1 LGHNA and CDR2 YSLEER. CDR3 in amino acids: CASSQDFWGGRMDNEQFF.

The chain is built from TRBV29-1 and TRBJ2-7. Germline V lookup: CDR1 SQVTM, CDR2 ANQGSEA. This CDR3 comprises 12 residues. The CDR3: CSVAGTTSEQYF.

The rearrangement links TRBV7-2 to TRBJ2-1. The CDR3 length is 13 residues. From germline, CDR1 is SGHTA and CDR2 FQGNSA. Here the CDR3 reads CASSPTTYNEQFF.

The V and J genes are TRBV7-9 and TRBJ2-5; TCRdb outputs TRBD1, but without DNA this stays unchecked. Germline loops: CDR1 SEHNR, CDR2 FQNEAQ (reference sequence). This CDR3 has 14 amino acids. CDR3: CASSFGSGLSHQYF. The full variable domain, in which reference TRBV7-9 and TRBJ2-5 provide the parts outside the CDR3, is DTGVSQNPRHKITKRGQNVTFRCDPISEHNRLYWYRQTLGQGPEFLTYFQNEAQLEKSRLLSDRFSAERPKGSFSTLEIQRTEQGDSAMYLCASSFGSGLSHQYFGPGTRLLVL.

The gene calls are TRBV9 and TRBJ2-2; the TCRdb D gene call, TRBD2, has no DNA to confirm it. CDR3 length: 21 amino acids. The V gene's germline CDR1 is SGDLS and CDR2 YYNGEE. The CDR3 is CASSVGSSSGGARANTGELFF. Full variable domain (outside the CDR3, taken from reference TRBV9 and TRBJ2-2): DSGVTQTPKHLITATGQRVTLRCSPRSGDLSVYWYQQSLDQGLQFLIQYYNGEERAKGNILERFSAQQFPDLHSELNLSSLELGDSALYFCASSVGSSSGGARANTGELFFGEGSRLTVL.

The rearrangement links TRBV27 to TRBJ2-3; TCRdb picks TRBD1, but there is no DNA to check that call. This CDR3 is 15 amino acids long. Germline V gene lookup returns CDR1 MNHEY and CDR2 SMNVEV (reference sequence). CDR3 sequence reads: CASSPGTQSTDTQYF.

This chain connects TRBV20-1 to TRBJ2-3; checking the TCRdb D call of TRBD2 is not possible without DNA. The CDR3 has 18 amino acids. Germline-derived CDR1 and CDR2 are DFQATT and SNEGSKA (reference sequence). Here the CDR3 reads CSARELGPSGGEADTQYF.

This chain connects TRBV7-9 to TRBJ2-2; TCRdb indicates TRBD1, and absent DNA this call remains unverified. The CDR3 runs to 14 residues. The germline gives CDR1 SEHNR, CDR2 FQNEAQ (reference sequence). CDR3 residues: CASSSRGWTGELFF.

The chain combines TRBV7-8 with TRBJ2-1; the TRBD2 assignment by TCRdb is unverifiable without DNA. CDR3 size: 16 residues. Germline V gives CDR1 SGHVS, CDR2 FQNEAQ. CDR3 residues: CASYQGVAGGVNEQFF.

The rearrangement links TRBV29-1 to TRBJ2-7; TCRdb designates TRBD2, a call that cannot be tested without DNA. The CDR3 loop spans 15 amino acids. The V gene's germline CDR1 is SQVTM and CDR2 ANQGSEA. The CDR3 reads CSGETWEGGSYEQYF.

The chain is built from TRBV6-2 or TRBV6-3 and TRBJ1-2. Germline values: CDR1 MNHEY, CDR2 SVGEGT. The CDR3 has 15 amino acids. The CDR3 sequence: CATGAQLQAGIGYTF.